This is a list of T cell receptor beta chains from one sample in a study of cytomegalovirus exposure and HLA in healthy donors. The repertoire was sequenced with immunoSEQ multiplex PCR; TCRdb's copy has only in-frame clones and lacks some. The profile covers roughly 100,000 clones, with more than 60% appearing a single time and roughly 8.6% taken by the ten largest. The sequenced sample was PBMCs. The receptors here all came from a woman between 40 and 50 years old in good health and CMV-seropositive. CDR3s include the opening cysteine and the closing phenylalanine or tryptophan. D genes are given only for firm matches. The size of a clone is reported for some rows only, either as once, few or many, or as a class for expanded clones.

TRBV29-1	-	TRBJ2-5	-	TGCAGCGTTGAAGATCTGAACCGGGGGGCAGGAGAGACCCAGTACTTC	CSVEDLNRGAGETQYF
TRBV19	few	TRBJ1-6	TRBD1	TGTGCCAGTAGTAAGGCTTTGACAGGGGATTCACCCCTCCACTTT	CASSKALTGDSPLHF
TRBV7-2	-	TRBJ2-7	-	TGTGCCAGCAGCGGACAGTTCTACGAGCAGTACTTC	CASSGQFYEQYF
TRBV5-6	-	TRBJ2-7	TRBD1	TGTGCCAGCAGACAATCAGCAGGGGGTAACGAGCAGTACTTC	CASRQSAGGNEQYF
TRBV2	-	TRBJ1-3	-	TGTGCCAGCAGATTCGACAGGATTTCTGGAAACACCATATATTTT	CASRFDRISGNTIYF
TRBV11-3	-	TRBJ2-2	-	TGTGCCAGCAGCTTAAGACAGAACACCGGGGAGCTGTTTTTT	CASSLRQNTGELFF
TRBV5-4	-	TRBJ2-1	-	TGTGCCAGCAGCTTGAGGCAGGGGTCAACGTACAATGAGCAGTTCTTC	CASSLRQGSTYNEQFF
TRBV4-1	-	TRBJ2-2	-	TGCGCCAGCAGCCAAGTCAGGGCTGGCGGGGAGCTGTTTTTT	CASSQVRAGGELFF
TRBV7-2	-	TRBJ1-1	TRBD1	TGTGCCAGCAGCAAGACAGGGGTAAGGACTGAAGCTTTCTTT	CASSKTGVRTEAFF
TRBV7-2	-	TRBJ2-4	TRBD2	TGTGCCAGCAGCTCAGCGGGGGGGGGAGACAAAAACATTCAGTACTTC	CASSSAGGGDKNIQYF
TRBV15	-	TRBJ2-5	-	TGTGCCACCAGCAGGCGACAGTTGTCAGAGACCCAGTACTTC	CATSRRQLSETQYF
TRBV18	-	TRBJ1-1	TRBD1	TGTGCCAGCTCACCGGTGACAGGGGGCTATGAAGCTTTCTTT	CASSPVTGGYEAFF
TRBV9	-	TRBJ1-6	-	TGTGCCAGCAGCGTAGGGGAGGGGAGGGTGGATTCACCCCTCCACTTT	CASSVGEGRVDSPLHF
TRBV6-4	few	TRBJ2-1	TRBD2	TGTGCCAGCAGCGCTTCCGGGACTAGAACTGAGCAGTTCTTC	CASSASGTRTEQFF
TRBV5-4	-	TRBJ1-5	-	TGTGCCAGCAGCTTGGATCGGGGGTCAGGCCAGCCCCAGCATTTT	CASSLDRGSGQPQHF
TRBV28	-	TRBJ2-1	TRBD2	TGTGCCAGCAGAATGACTAGCATCTTCTACAATGAGCAGTTCTTC	CASRMTSIFYNEQFF
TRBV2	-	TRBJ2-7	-	TGTGCCAGTACAACAGGGTTCAACGAGCAGTACTTC	CASTTGFNEQYF
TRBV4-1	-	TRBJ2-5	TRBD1	TGCGCCAGCAGCTCCCCTGACAGGGGCCAAGAGACCCAGTACTTC	CASSSPDRGQETQYF
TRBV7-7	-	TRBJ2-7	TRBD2	TGTGCTAGCAGCTTAGGCGCGGGGGACGAGCAGTACTTC	CASSLGAGDEQYF
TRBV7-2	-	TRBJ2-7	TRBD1	TGTGCCAGCAGCTCCTGGACAGGGGGAAACTACGAGCAGTACTTC	CASSSWTGGNYEQYF
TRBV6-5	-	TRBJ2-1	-	TGTGCCAGCAGGGAGGGCTGGGACCCCTACAATGAGCAGTTCTTC	CASREGWDPYNEQFF
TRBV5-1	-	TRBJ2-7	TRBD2	TGCGCCAGCAGCTTGGCCCCGACTAGCGCAAATCGAGAGCAGTACTTC	CASSLAPTSANREQYF
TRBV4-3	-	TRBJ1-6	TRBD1	TGCGCCAGCAGCCAAGGTCTTAGGGGACAGGGTATTTTCTATAATTCACCCCTCCACTTT	CASSQGLRGQGIFYNSPLHF
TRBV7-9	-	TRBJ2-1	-	TGTGCCAGCAGCCCCCCCGGCGAACTATACAATGAGCAGTTCTTC	CASSPPGELYNEQFF
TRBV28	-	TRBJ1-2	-	TGTGCCAGCAGTCCACTTGAGCTGAGCTACACCTTC	CASSPLELSYTF
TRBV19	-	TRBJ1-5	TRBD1	TGTGCCAGTAAATCGAGGGGGCATCAGCCCCAGCATTTT	CASKSRGHQPQHF
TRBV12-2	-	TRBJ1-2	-	TGTGCAAGTCGCCCACCGGGGGTTAACTATGGCTACACCTTC	CASRPPGVNYGYTF
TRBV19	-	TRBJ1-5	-	TGTGCCAGTAGTATGGACAGTTTCGATCAGCCCCAGCATTTT	CASSMDSFDQPQHF
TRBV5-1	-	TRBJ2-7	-	TGCGCCAGCAGCCCAACTTGGGGACTCACTCCGAGGGAGCAGTACTTC	CASSPTWGLTPREQYF
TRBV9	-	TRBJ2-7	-	TGTGCCAGCAGCGTAGTCGTGTACGAGCAGTACTTC	CASSVVVYEQYF
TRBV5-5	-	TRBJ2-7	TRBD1	TGTGCCAGCAGCGCCTGGGACAGAAGCGAGCAGTACTTC	CASSAWDRSEQYF
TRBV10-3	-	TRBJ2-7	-	TGTGCCATCAGTGAGTCGGGGGGTCCGGGATACGAGCAGTACTTC	CAISESGGPGYEQYF
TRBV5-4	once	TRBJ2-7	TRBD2	TGTGCCAGCAGCTCGGACACCCGACTAGCGACCTCCTACGAGCAGTACTTC	CASSSDTRLATSYEQYF
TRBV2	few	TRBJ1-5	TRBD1	TGTGCCAGCAGTGGACAGGGCCTCCAGCCCCAGCATTTT	CASSGQGLQPQHF
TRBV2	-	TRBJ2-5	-	TGTGCCAGCAGTGATTCAGGGCTTGGGGAGACCCAGTACTTC	CASSDSGLGETQYF
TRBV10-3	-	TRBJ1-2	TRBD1	TGTGCCATCAGTGAGTCTGGGACAGTCCTTAACTATGGCTACACCTTC	CAISESGTVLNYGYTF
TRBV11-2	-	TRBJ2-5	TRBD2	TGTGCCAGCAGCATCACTAGCGGGAGAGGAGGAAGCGAGGAGACCCAGTACTTC	CASSITSGRGGSEETQYF
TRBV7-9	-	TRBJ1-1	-	TGTGCCAGCAGCAGAGGGTCATTGGGTGAAGCTTTCTTT	CASSRGSLGEAFF
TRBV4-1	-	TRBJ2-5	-	TGCGCCAGCAGCCAAGGGGCCTCGAACCAGGGGAAAGGGACCCAGTACTTC	CASSQGASNQGKGTQYF
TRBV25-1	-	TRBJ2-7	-	TGTGCCAGCAGTGAATGGGGAGGGACAGGCTTCCACGAGCAGTACTTC	CASSEWGGTGFHEQYF
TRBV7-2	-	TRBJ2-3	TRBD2	TGTGCCAGCACCCCGGCGCGGGAGATTACGCAGTATTTT	CASTPAREITQYF
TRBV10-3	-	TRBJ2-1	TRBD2	TGTGCCATCGGGGGGTCGAGCGGGGGGGCCCGGAGGGAGCAGTTCTTC	CAIGGSSGGARREQFF
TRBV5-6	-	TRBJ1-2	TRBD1	TGTGCCAGCAGCTGGGACAGGGAGGGCTATGGCTACACCTTC	CASSWDREGYGYTF
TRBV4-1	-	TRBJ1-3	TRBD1	TGCGCCAGCAGCCAAGGGACAGGGGCTGGAAACACCATATATTTT	CASSQGTGAGNTIYF
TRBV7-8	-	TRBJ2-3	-	TGTGCCAGCAGCCCACGAGGGCCCCCACTCCCAGATACGCAGTATTTT	CASSPRGPPLPDTQYF
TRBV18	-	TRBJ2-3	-	TGTGCCAGCTCACCCAGACTTTCACCAGATACGCAGTATTTT	CASSPRLSPDTQYF
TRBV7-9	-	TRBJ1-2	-	TGTGCCAGCAGTTCTCCGTGGGGCGACTATGGCTACACCTTC	CASSSPWGDYGYTF
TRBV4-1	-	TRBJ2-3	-	TGCGCCAGCAGCCAAGCGTCTAGCACAGATACGCAGTATTTT	CASSQASSTDTQYF
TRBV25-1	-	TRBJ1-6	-	TGTGCCACCTCAGGGGAAGGGGATAATTCACCCCTCCACTTT	CATSGEGDNSPLHF
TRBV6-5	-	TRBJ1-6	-	TGTGCCAGCCAGGGACTTACGTTTTCACCCCTCCACTTT	CASQGLTFSPLHF
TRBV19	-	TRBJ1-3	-	TGTGCCAGTAGTATTTACGGCTCTGGAAACACCATATATTTT	CASSIYGSGNTIYF
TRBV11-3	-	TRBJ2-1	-	TGTGCCAGCAGCCCCTGGACTGGTTACAATGAGCAGTTCTTC	CASSPWTGYNEQFF
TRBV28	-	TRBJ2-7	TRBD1	TGTGCCAGCAGCCCCAGGACAGGGGGCCCCTACGAGCAGTACTTC	CASSPRTGGPYEQYF
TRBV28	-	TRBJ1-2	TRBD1	TGTGCCAGCAGTTGGTTTCAGGGGGCGCAGGGCTATGGCTACACCTTC	CASSWFQGAQGYGYTF
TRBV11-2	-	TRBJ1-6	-	TGTGCCAGCAGCTTAGCGGGGAATTCACCCCTCCACTTT	CASSLAGNSPLHF